A selection of T cell receptor beta chains follows, all from one sample in a study of cytomegalovirus exposure and HLA in healthy donors. Sequencing was performed with immunoSEQ multiplex PCR; in TCRdb, only in-frame clones are kept and a portion is missing. The sample data list 150,000 or so clones. The sequenced sample consisted of PBMCs. These receptors originate from a woman aged 55-75 years in good health and CMV-seronegative. The CDR3 runs from the conserved cysteine through the conserved F or W. D genes are given only for firm matches.

d_call: -
v_call: TRBV4-3
j_call: TRBJ1-2
cdr3_nt: TGCGCCAGCAGCCAAGGCTCAGGGATTAGCTATGGCTACACCTTC
cdr3_aa: CASSQGSGISYGYTF

d_call: TRBD2
v_call: TRBV11-2
j_call: TRBJ2-7
cdr3_nt: TGTGCCAGCAGCTTAGAGCAACTAGCGGCCTACGAGCAGTACTTC
cdr3_aa: CASSLEQLAAYEQYF

d_call: -
v_call: TRBV29-1
j_call: TRBJ2-1
cdr3_nt: TGCAGCGTTGAAGATTACAGGGCTAGCTCCTACAATGAGCAGTTCTTC
cdr3_aa: CSVEDYRASSYNEQFF

d_call: -
v_call: TRBV9
j_call: TRBJ2-7
cdr3_nt: TGTGCCAGCAGCGGAGGGCAGACCTACGAGCAGTACTTC
cdr3_aa: CASSGGQTYEQYF

d_call: TRBD1
v_call: TRBV5-1
j_call: TRBJ1-1
cdr3_nt: TGCGCCAGCAGCTTGGAAGGCAGGGGGAGGACTGAAGCTTTCTTT
cdr3_aa: CASSLEGRGRTEAFF

d_call: -
v_call: TRBV5-1
j_call: TRBJ2-1
cdr3_nt: TGCGCCAGCAGCTTCCCGGGGGTCTACAATGAGCAGTTCTTC
cdr3_aa: CASSFPGVYNEQFF

d_call: -
v_call: TRBV7-2
j_call: TRBJ1-5
cdr3_nt: TGTGCCAGCAGCTTAAAGTTCGGAGGCAATCAGCCCCAGCATTTT
cdr3_aa: CASSLKFGGNQPQHF

d_call: -
v_call: TRBV5-1
j_call: TRBJ1-3
cdr3_nt: TGCGCCAGCAGCTTGGAGCGCTCTGGAAACACCATATATTTT
cdr3_aa: CASSLERSGNTIYF

d_call: -
v_call: TRBV18
j_call: TRBJ1-4
cdr3_nt: TGTGCCAGCTCACCAAGTACAACCGCAACTAATGAAAAACTGTTTTTT
cdr3_aa: CASSPSTTATNEKLFF

d_call: -
v_call: TRBV5-1
j_call: TRBJ1-4
cdr3_nt: TGCGCCAGTCAATCCGAGGCTAATGAAAAACTGTTTTTT
cdr3_aa: CASQSEANEKLFF

d_call: -
v_call: TRBV19
j_call: TRBJ1-1
cdr3_nt: TGTGCCAGTAAGACCAAGGGGTATGGGACTGAAGCTTTCTTT
cdr3_aa: CASKTKGYGTEAFF

d_call: TRBD1
v_call: TRBV19
j_call: TRBJ2-7
cdr3_nt: TGTGCCAGTAGTTCGGACAGGGGGTTCTCTAAGCAGTACTTC
cdr3_aa: CASSSDRGFSKQYF

d_call: TRBD1
v_call: TRBV6-6
j_call: TRBJ1-1
cdr3_nt: TGTGCCAGCACCACGACAGGGTTTATCACTGAAGCTTTCTTT
cdr3_aa: CASTTTGFITEAFF

d_call: -
v_call: TRBV4-1
j_call: TRBJ1-5
cdr3_nt: TGCGCCAGCAGCCAACTGGACGGGAGGGATCAGCCCCAGCATTTT
cdr3_aa: CASSQLDGRDQPQHF

d_call: -
v_call: TRBV5-6
j_call: TRBJ1-4
cdr3_nt: TGTGCCAGCAGCTTAGTAAAGCCAACTAATGAAAAACTGTTTTTT
cdr3_aa: CASSLVKPTNEKLFF

d_call: TRBD1
v_call: TRBV7-2
j_call: TRBJ1-5
cdr3_nt: TGTGCCAGCAGCCCGGACAGGGGTTGGTGGCAGCCCCAGCATTTT
cdr3_aa: CASSPDRGWWQPQHF

d_call: -
v_call: TRBV10-3
j_call: TRBJ2-7
cdr3_nt: TGTGCCATCAGTGGAAACCCGACAACAACGGGAGCTGACTACGAGCAGTACTTC
cdr3_aa: CAISGNPTTTGADYEQYF

d_call: TRBD1
v_call: TRBV15
j_call: TRBJ1-2
cdr3_nt: TGTGCCACCAGCCAAAAGACAGGGGAGTTAGATGGCTACACCTTC
cdr3_aa: CATSQKTGELDGYTF

d_call: TRBD1
v_call: TRBV7-7
j_call: TRBJ2-7
cdr3_nt: TGTGCCAGCAGCTCAGTCGGACGGACAGGCTACGAGCAGTACTTC
cdr3_aa: CASSSVGRTGYEQYF

d_call: -
v_call: TRBV7-9
j_call: TRBJ2-7
cdr3_nt: TGTGCCAGCAGCCAACACTACGAGCAGTACTTC
cdr3_aa: CASSQHYEQYF